This entry lists 28 T cell receptor beta chains sequenced from one sample in a study of T cells in localized non-small cell lung cancer. TCRdb's table, derived via immunoSEQ multiplex PCR, lists solely in-frame clones and lacks some. The sample lists more than 15,000 clones, more than 75% occurring once. The sample here was peripheral blood, taken before any cancer treatment. These receptors came from an older male donor with stage I lung adenocarcinoma.

V is TRBV7-2 and J is TRBJ2-7; D possibly corresponds to TRBD1 (5 bases). The CDR3 sequence is 14 residues long. Deletions cut 1 base from V and 4 bases from J, with 11 bases between. Germline CDR1 is SGHTA and CDR2 is FQGNSA. CDR3 nucleotide sequence: TGTGCCAGCAGCTTAGGGACCAGGGATTACGAGCAGTACTTC. Translation: CASSLGTRDYEQYF.

The chain couples TRBV6-1 to TRBJ1-1; TRBD1 might be the D (5 bases). V was trimmed by 2 bases and J by 3 bases, leaving 10 bases between them. Germline values: CDR1 MNHNS, CDR2 SASEGT. This CDR3 contains 14 residues. CDR3 bases: TGTGCCAGCAGTGAAACGAGGGGTTACACTGAAGCTTTCTTT. Its translation is CASSETRGYTEAFF.

The J gene is TRBJ1-5, the V gene TRBV28; D possibly corresponds to TRBD1 (5 bases). Trimming pared 5 bases from V and 5 bases from J, leaving 13 bases between. The germline CDR1 and CDR2 sequences are MDHEN and SYDVKM. The CDR3 has 14 amino acids. In DNA, the CDR3 is TGTGCCAGCAGTCCGGAGAGGGGCCATCAGCCCCAGCATTTT. Encoded protein: CASSPERGHQPQHF. Full variable domain (remainder filled in from reference TRBV28 and TRBJ1-5): DVKVTQSSRYLVKRTGEKVFLECVQDMDHENMFWYRQDPGLGLRLIYFSYDVKMKEKGDIPEGYSVSREKKERFSLILESASTNQTSMYLCASSPERGHQPQHFGDGTRLSIL.

For the CDR3, the DNA is TGTGCCAGCAGCTTTGGGTTTGAAGCTTTCTTT. Translation gives CASSFGFEAFF. The V call is TRBV5-4, the J call TRBJ1-1; D is undetermined. Germline-derived CDR1 and CDR2 are SGHNT and YYREEE (reference sequence). This CDR3 contains 11 residues. Trimming stripped 2 bases from V and 7 bases from J, with 6 bases between.

The V call is TRBV4-2, the J call TRBJ2-7; TRBD1 might be the D (5 bases). V was cut by 3 bases and J by 2 bases, with 8 bases left in between. This CDR3 region has 13 residues. From germline, CDR1 is LGHNA and CDR2 YNFKEQ. CDR3 loop: CASSHDSTYEQYF. The CDR3 DNA reads TGTGCCAGCAGCCACGACAGCACCTACGAGCAGTACTTC.

The V and J genes are TRBV5-1 and TRBJ1-4; perhaps TRBD1 as D (6 bases). The CDR3 covers 17 residues. Germline lookup yields CDR1 SGHRS and CDR2 YFSETQ. Trimming took off 5 bases at V and 0 bases at J, with 17 bases between the two ends. CDR3 coding DNA: TGCGCCAGCAGGAGAGGGGACACACCTGCAACTAATGAAAAACTGTTTTTT. Its translation is CASRRGDTPATNEKLFF.

In its sample, this clone was seen a few times. The rearrangement links TRBV5-1 to TRBJ2-1; D perhaps matches TRBD1 (6 bases). CDR1 is SGHRS, CDR2 YFSETQ, per germline. This CDR3 region has 15 residues. Trimming took off 6 bases at V and 7 bases at J, with 20 bases between the two ends. The CDR3 DNA sequence: TGCGCCAGCAAGCTCACTTCCATACAGGGAAATGAGCAGTTCTTC. Protein sequence: CASKLTSIQGNEQFF.

The count of this clone is one. The chain is built from TRBV5-1 and TRBJ2-7; D not certain. This CDR3 comprises 12 residues. Trimming shortened V by 4 bases and J by 3 bases, and 8 bases separated the two germline ends. Germline CDR1 reads SGHRS; CDR2 reads YFSETQ. The CDR3 region is CASSQPGYEQYF. CDR3 DNA: TGCGCCAGCAGCCAACCGGGCTACGAGCAGTACTTC.

This clone was recorded only once. The V and J genes are TRBV5-5 and TRBJ1-5; D unresolved. Germline values: CDR1 SGHKS, CDR2 YYEKEE (reference sequence). V was clipped by 1 base and J by 7 bases, with 15 bases between them. The CDR3 spans 15 residues. The CDR3 nucleotides are TGTGCCAGCAGCTTGACGTCGGAAAACGGCCAGCCCCAGCATTTT. This translates into CASSLTSENGQPQHF.

The chain links TRBV18 to TRBJ1-1, with 7 bases matching TRBD1. The CDR3 runs 15 residues. Trimming cost V 6 bases and J 0 bases; bases outside gene matches: 7. Germline V CDR1 and CDR2: KGHSH, LQKENI. The DNA of the CDR3 is TGTGCCAGCTCCCTCCGGGACAGCTTGAACACTGAAGCTTTCTTT. Its translation: CASSLRDSLNTEAFF.

The chain combines TRBV7-9 with TRBJ2-7, with TRBD2 as a possible D gene (7 bases). Germline V gene lookup returns CDR1 SEHNR and CDR2 FQNEAQ (reference sequence). V lost 5 bases to trimming and J lost 3 bases, with 17 bases between them. The length of the CDR3 is 15 residues. The CDR3 DNA follows: TGTGCCAGCAGCGCATCATGGGAGGGGGTCTACGAGCAGTACTTC. It yields the protein CASSASWEGVYEQYF.

The chain joins TRBV28 to TRBJ2-7, with D perhaps given as TRBD1 or TRBD2 (6 bases each). V was clipped by 3 bases and J by 2 bases, with 11 bases between them. Germline CDR1 reads MDHEN; CDR2 reads SYDVKM. The CDR3 sequence is 14 residues long. The CDR3 region has the DNA TGTGCCAGCAGTTTCGGGGGCGTACCCTACGAGCAGTACTTC. Translating gives CASSFGGVPYEQYF.

The V gene is TRBV28, the J gene TRBJ1-2; no definite D call. V was trimmed by 6 bases and J by 9 bases, leaving 14 bases between them. The CDR3 has 12 amino acids. The V gene's germline CDR1 is MDHEN and CDR2 SYDVKM. This CDR3 reads CASRVGPYRYTF. The CDR3 nucleotides are TGTGCCAGCAGGGTCGGACCGTACCGCTACACCTTC.

The CDR3 nucleotides are TGTGCCAGCAGCTTTCCTGGGACTCCCCATGGCTACACCTTC. Its protein product is CASSFPGTPHGYTF. The chain recombines TRBV7-2 with TRBJ1-2, with D possibly being TRBD1 (5 bases). Trimming stripped 3 bases from V and 6 bases from J, with 14 bases between. The germline CDR1 and CDR2 sequences are SGHTA and FQGNSA. The length of the CDR3 is 14 residues.

The chain combines TRBV11-2 with TRBJ2-7; D is possibly TRBD2 (5 bases). Germline-derived CDR1 and CDR2 are SGHAT and FQNNGV. Trimming removed 0 bases from V and 2 bases from J, with 11 bases in between. This CDR3 comprises 15 residues. CDR3 sequence (DNA): TGTGCCAGCAGCTTAGAGGAGGCACTACCCTACGAGCAGTACTTC. It encodes CASSLEEALPYEQYF.

In this sample, this clone turned up a few times. This chain connects TRBV27 to TRBJ2-1; 8 bases are a match to TRBD2. Germline V gene lookup returns CDR1 MNHEY and CDR2 SMNVEV (reference sequence). There are 15 residues in the CDR3. J gave up 0 bases and V 4 bases, and 2 bases lay outside the gene matches. The CDR3 sequence: CASSSSGSSYNEQFF. CDR3 sequence (DNA): TGTGCCAGCAGTTCAAGCGGGAGCTCCTACAATGAGCAGTTCTTC.

The sample holds a few counts of this clone. The chain recombines TRBV2 with TRBJ2-7; D is unclear. Trimming left V 5 bases short and J 3 bases short, with 11 bases between. Per germline, CDR1 SNHLY and CDR2 FYNNEI. The CDR3 contains 13 residues. This chain's CDR3 is CASSHRVLYEQYF. In DNA, the CDR3 is TGTGCCAGCAGTCACCGGGTGCTCTACGAGCAGTACTTC.

Worth noting for this clone: At the DNA level, this CDR3 is encoded by other sequences in the same sample as well. This chain uses TRBV30 with TRBJ2-7, with TRBD2 identical over 7 bases. This CDR3 is 18 amino acids long. V dropped 5 bases and J dropped 1; count of bases not matched to a gene: 20. Germline assignment: CDR1 GTSNPN and CDR2 SVGIG (reference sequence). The DNA for the CDR3 is TGTGCCTGGGGCCCCGGGGCTAGCGGTCCCGGGGGGTCCTACGAGCAGTACTTC. It is translated as CAWGPGASGPGGSYEQYF.

The chain has TRBV7-2 and TRBJ2-3; TRBD2 is a possible D gene (5 bases). This CDR3 comprises 16 residues. Germline V CDR1 and CDR2: SGHTA, FQGNSA. The V gene lost 3 bases and the J gene lost 2 bases, with 15 bases spanning the gap. The CDR3 loop reads CASSFIMDSSTDTQYF. The CDR3 nucleotides read TGTGCCAGCAGCTTTATAATGGACTCCTCCACAGATACGCAGTATTTT.

The rearrangement joins TRBV5-1 to TRBJ2-7; 8 positions match TRBD2. This CDR3 spans 15 amino acids. V lost 3 bases, J lost 3 bases, and 8 bases stayed unmatched. Looked up from germline, CDR1 is SGHRS and CDR2 is YFSETQ. The CDR3 loop reads CASSSSFRGGYEQYF. DNA of the CDR3: TGCGCCAGCAGCTCGAGCTTTCGGGGGGGCTACGAGCAGTACTTC.

The V and J genes are TRBV7-2 and TRBJ2-3, with 8 bases aligning to TRBD2. CDR3 size: 17 residues. Looked up from germline, CDR1 is SGHTA and CDR2 is FQGNSA. Unmatched junction bases numbered 14, after V lost 5 bases and J lost 4 bases. The CDR3 region has the DNA TGTGCCAGCAGCCCACATACTAGCGGAGCATATGCAGATACGCAGTATTTT. Translating gives CASSPHTSGAYADTQYF.

This clone was observed a single time. Here the CDR3 DNA reads TGTGCCAGCTCTACTGACGGAGCCATGAACACTGAAGCTTTCTTT. It translates to CASSTDGAMNTEAFF. The V call is TRBV18, the J call TRBJ1-1; D gene ambiguous. The CDR3 is 15 amino acids. Germline lookup yields CDR1 KGHSH and CDR2 LQKENI. Trimming removed 6 bases at V and 0 bases at J, with 14 bases between.

There are a few counts of this clone. The chain carries TRBV19 and TRBJ1-6; 9 bases are a match to TRBD1. The V segment lost 6 bases and the J segment 9 bases; nucleotides outside the gene matches: 6. Germline assignment: CDR1 LNHDA and CDR2 SQIVND (reference sequence). The CDR3 is 14 amino acids. CDR3 sequence: CASSRTGVVSPLHF. CDR3 DNA: TGTGCCAGTAGCCGGACAGGGGTAGTTTCACCCCTCCACTTT.

This clone appeared a single time. The chain uses TRBV10-2 and TRBJ2-7; D unresolved. This CDR3 comprises 15 residues. Trimming cost V 6 bases and J 0 bases, with 15 bases left between them. Germline-derived CDR1 and CDR2 are WSHSY and SAAADI. CDR3: CASRDELRSSYEQYF. The CDR3 nucleotides are TGCGCCAGCAGGGATGAGTTACGGAGCTCCTACGAGCAGTACTTC.

The chain joins TRBV7-8 to TRBJ2-3, with TRBD2 matching over 11 bases. Germline CDR1 reads SGHVS; CDR2 reads FQNEAQ. V shed 2 bases, J shed 4 bases, and the junction held 8 bases outside the gene matches. The CDR3 spans 17 residues. For the CDR3, the DNA is TGTGCCAGCAGCTTAACCAGACTAGCGGGGAGGTCAGATACGCAGTATTTT. As protein: CASSLTRLAGRSDTQYF.

In this sample, this clone turned up once. The genes are TRBV7-2 and TRBJ1-2; 11 bases fit TRBD1. The CDR3 sequence is 15 residues long. J gave up 8 bases and V 6 bases, and 11 bases lay outside the gene matches. Per germline, CDR1 SGHTA and CDR2 FQGNSA. Here the CDR3 reads CASSSGTGGSRGYTF. CDR3 DNA sequence: TGTGCCAGCAGTTCCGGGACAGGGGGAAGTCGGGGCTACACCTTC. Supplemented by reference TRBV7-2 and TRBJ1-2, the full variable domain reads GAGVSQSPSNKVTEKGKDVELRCDPISGHTALYWYRQSLGQGLEFLIYFQGNSAPDKSGLPSDRFSAERTGGSVSTLTIQRTQQEDSAVYLCASSSGTGGSRGYTFGSGTRLTVV.

The chain is built from TRBV15 and TRBJ2-1; D is perhaps TRBD1 or TRBD2 (6 bases each). The CDR3 covers 15 residues. CDR1 and CDR2 from the germline V gene are LNHNV and YYDKDF (reference sequence). Trimming pared 2 bases from V and 5 bases from J, leaving 13 bases between. This CDR3 reads CATSRPKGGHNEQFF. The CDR3 region has the DNA TGTGCCACCAGCAGACCCAAAGGGGGGCACAATGAGCAGTTCTTC.

V gene TRBV9 combines with J gene TRBJ2-2, with D possibly TRBD2 on 6 matching bases. Between the trimmed V and J ends, which lost 5 bases and 2 bases, there was a span of 22 bases. This CDR3 contains 18 residues. The germline CDR1 and CDR2 sequences are SGDLS and YYNGEE. CDR3 loop: CASRHLDAGAGNTGELFF. DNA of the CDR3: TGTGCCAGCAGGCATCTGGACGCCGGAGCGGGCAACACCGGGGAGCTGTTTTTT.